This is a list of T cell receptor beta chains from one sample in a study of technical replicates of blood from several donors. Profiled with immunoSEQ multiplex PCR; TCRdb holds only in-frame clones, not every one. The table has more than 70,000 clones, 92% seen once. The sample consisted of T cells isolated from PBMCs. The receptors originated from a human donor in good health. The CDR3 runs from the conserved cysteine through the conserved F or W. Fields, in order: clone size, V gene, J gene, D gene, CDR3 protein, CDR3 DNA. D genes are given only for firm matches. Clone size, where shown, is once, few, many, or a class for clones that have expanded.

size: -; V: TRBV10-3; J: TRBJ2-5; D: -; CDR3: CAISEPGTPTLAQYF; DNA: TGTGCCATCAGCGAACCCGGGACACCGACTCTGGCCCAGTACTTC
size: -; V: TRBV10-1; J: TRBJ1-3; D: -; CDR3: CASRPDRAGNTIYF; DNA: TGCGCCAGCAGACCCGACAGAGCTGGAAACACCATATATTTT
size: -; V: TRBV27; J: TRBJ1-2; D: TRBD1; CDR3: CASRAGTGIYGYTF; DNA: TGTGCCAGCAGAGCCGGGACAGGAATATATGGCTACACCTTC
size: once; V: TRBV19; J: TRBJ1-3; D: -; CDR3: CASGTYSGNTIYF; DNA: TGTGCCAGCGGGACATACTCTGGAAACACCATATATTTT
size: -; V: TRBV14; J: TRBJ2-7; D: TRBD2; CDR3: CASSQDLGTRVYEQYF; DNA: TGTGCCAGCAGCCAAGATCTCGGGACTAGGGTCTACGAGCAGTACTTC
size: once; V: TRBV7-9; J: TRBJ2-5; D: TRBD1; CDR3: CASSLLDRGHQETQYF; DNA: TGTGCCAGCAGCTTATTGGACAGGGGACACCAAGAGACCCAGTACTTC
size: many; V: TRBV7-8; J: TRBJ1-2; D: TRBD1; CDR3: CASSLGGQSLNYGYTF; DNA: TGTGCCAGCAGCTTAGGGGGACAGTCTCTTAACTATGGCTACACCTTC
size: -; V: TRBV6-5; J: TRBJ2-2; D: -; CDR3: CASSPGSYNTGELFF; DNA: TGTGCCAGCAGCCCAGGATCGTATAACACCGGGGAGCTGTTTTTT
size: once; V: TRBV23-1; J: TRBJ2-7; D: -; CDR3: CASVYLEQYF; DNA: TGCGCCAGCGTATATCTCGAGCAGTACTTC
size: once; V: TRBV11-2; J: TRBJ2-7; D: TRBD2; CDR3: CASSLGAGGLGEQYF; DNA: TGTGCCAGCAGCTTAGGAGCGGGGGGCCTAGGCGAGCAGTACTTC
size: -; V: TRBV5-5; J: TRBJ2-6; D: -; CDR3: CASSLGGAPNVLTF; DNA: TGTGCCAGCAGCTTAGGGGGGGCACCCAACGTCCTGACTTTC
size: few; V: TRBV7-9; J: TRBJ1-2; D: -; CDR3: CASSLGVGGRATGYTF; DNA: TGTGCCAGCAGCTTAGGAGTAGGCGGGCGGGCAACCGGCTACACCTTC
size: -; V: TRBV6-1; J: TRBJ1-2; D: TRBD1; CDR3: CASSEEATGLYGYTF; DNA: TGTGCCAGCAGTGAAGAAGCGACAGGGTTATATGGCTACACCTTC
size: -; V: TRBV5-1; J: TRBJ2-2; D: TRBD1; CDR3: CASSLEGAVTGELFF; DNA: TGCGCCAGCAGCTTGGAGGGGGCGGTCACCGGGGAGCTGTTTTTT
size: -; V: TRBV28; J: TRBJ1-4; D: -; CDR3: CASTHAGVGVKLFF; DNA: TGTGCCAGCACCCATGCCGGGGTTGGTGTAAAACTGTTTTTT
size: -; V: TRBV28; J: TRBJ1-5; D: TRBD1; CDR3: CASRRHITGGSGNQPQHF; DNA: TGTGCCAGCAGAAGACATATAACAGGGGGCAGCGGCAATCAGCCCCAGCATTTT
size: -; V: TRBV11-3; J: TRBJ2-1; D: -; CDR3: CASSLVPGVEQFF; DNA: TGTGCCAGCAGCTTAGTACCCGGGGTTGAGCAGTTCTTC
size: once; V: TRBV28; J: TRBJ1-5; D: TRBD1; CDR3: CASSLTGKPQHF; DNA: TGTGCCAGCAGTTTGACAGGGAAGCCCCAGCATTTT
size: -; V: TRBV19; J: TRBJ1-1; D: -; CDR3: CASSFNKREAFF; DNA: TGTGCCAGTAGTTTCAACAAGAGGGAAGCTTTCTTT
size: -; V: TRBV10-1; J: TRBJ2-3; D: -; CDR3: CASSEGVRNTDTQYF; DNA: TGCGCCAGCAGTGAAGGGGTGAGGAACACAGATACGCAGTATTTT
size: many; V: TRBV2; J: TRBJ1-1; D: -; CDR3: CASSEELLKGQNTEAFF; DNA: TGTGCCAGCAGTGAGGAACTTCTGAAGGGGCAGAACACTGAAGCTTTCTTT
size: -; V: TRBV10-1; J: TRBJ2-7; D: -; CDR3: CASSDYYEQYF; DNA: TGCGCCAGCAGTGATTACTACGAGCAGTACTTC
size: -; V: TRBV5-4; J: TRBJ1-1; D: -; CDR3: CASSLASGMNTEAFF; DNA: TGTGCCAGCAGCTTGGCGAGCGGAATGAACACTGAAGCTTTCTTT
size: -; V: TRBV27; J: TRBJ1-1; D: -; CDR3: CASSLGRPVGGTEAFF; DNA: TGTGCCAGCAGTTTAGGCAGACCGGTAGGAGGGACTGAAGCTTTCTTT
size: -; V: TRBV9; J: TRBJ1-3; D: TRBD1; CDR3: CASSVGPWVTGDSGNTIYF; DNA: TGTGCCAGCAGCGTAGGACCGTGGGTGACAGGGGACTCTGGAAACACCATATATTTT
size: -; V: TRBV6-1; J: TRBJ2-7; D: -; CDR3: CASRVVAGALYF; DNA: TGTGCCAGCAGAGTAGTCGCTGGGGCTCTGTACTTC
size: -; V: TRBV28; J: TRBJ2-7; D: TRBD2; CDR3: CASSAPGLGSYEQYF; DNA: TGTGCCAGCAGTGCTCCGGGACTAGGTTCCTACGAGCAGTACTTC
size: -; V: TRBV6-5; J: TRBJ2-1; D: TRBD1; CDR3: CASSYSIGGYDNEQFF; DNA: TGTGCCAGCAGTTACTCTATAGGGGGCTACGATAATGAGCAGTTCTTC
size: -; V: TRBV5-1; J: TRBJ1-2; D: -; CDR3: CASSSRNGYTF; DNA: TGCGCCAGCAGCTCTAGGAATGGCTACACCTTC
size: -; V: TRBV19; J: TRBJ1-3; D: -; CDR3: CASSRAPGVPGNTIYF; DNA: TGTGCCAGTAGTAGGGCCCCAGGGGTACCTGGAAACACCATATATTTT
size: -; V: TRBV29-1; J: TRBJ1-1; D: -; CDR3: CSASDGTHYTEAFF; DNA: TGCAGCGCCTCTGACGGGACACATTACACTGAAGCTTTCTTT
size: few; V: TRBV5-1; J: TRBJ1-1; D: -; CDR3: CASSLERLTEMNTEAFF; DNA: TGCGCCAGCAGCTTGGAACGGTTGACAGAAATGAACACTGAAGCTTTCTTT
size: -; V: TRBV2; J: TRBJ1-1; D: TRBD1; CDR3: CATSGQGVFSNTEAFF; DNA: TGTGCCACCAGTGGACAGGGAGTATTCTCGAACACTGAAGCTTTCTTT
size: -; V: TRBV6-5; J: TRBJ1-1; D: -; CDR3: CASSYSIPVNTEAFF; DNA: TGTGCCAGCAGTTACTCGATCCCGGTGAACACTGAAGCTTTCTTT
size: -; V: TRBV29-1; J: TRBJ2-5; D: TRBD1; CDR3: CSVRGMVQETQYF; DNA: TGCAGCGTCAGGGGGATGGTTCAAGAGACCCAGTACTTC
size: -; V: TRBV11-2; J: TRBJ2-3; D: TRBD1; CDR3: CASSLGDRVFDTQYF; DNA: TGTGCCAGCAGCTTAGGGGACAGGGTGTTTGATACGCAGTATTTT
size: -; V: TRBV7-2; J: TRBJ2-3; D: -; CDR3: CASSLTPGTDTQYF; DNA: TGTGCCAGCAGCCTGACTCCGGGCACAGATACGCAGTATTTT
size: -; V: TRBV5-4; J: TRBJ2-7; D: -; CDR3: CASSLFIGGYEQYF; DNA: TGTGCCAGCAGCTTGTTTATAGGGGGCTACGAGCAGTACTTC
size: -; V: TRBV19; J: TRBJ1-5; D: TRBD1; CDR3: CASSLSARGLGQPQHF; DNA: TGTGCCAGTAGTTTAAGCGCCAGGGGGCTGGGTCAGCCCCAGCATTTT
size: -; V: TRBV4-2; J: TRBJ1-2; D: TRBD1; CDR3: CASSQDLEGARGYTF; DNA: TGTGCCAGCAGCCAAGACTTGGAGGGGGCGCGTGGCTACACCTTC
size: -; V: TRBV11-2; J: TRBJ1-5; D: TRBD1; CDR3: CASSLGTGNQPQHF; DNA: TGTGCCAGCAGCTTGGGGACAGGGAATCAGCCCCAGCATTTT
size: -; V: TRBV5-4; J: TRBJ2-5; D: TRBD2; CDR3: CASSREGEETQYF; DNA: TGTGCCAGCAGCCGGGAGGGGGAAGAGACCCAGTACTTC
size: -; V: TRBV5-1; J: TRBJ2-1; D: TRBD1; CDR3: CASSLDRGQNEQFF; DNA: TGCGCCAGCAGCTTGGACAGGGGGCAAAATGAGCAGTTCTTC
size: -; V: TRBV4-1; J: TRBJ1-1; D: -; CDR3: CASSQDNRVNTEAFF; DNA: TGCGCCAGCAGCCAAGATAACAGAGTGAACACTGAAGCTTTCTTT